The rows below give T cell receptor beta chains drawn from one sample of a study of PD-1 blockade in classical Hodgkin lymphoma. Clones were read by immunoSEQ multiplex PCR, and TCRdb kept only the in-frame ones, dropping some. The table records approximately 80,000 clones, around 90% of them present only once. The sequencing here drew on peripheral blood mononuclear cells (PBMCs), taken at baseline. These receptors were taken from a human donor with classical Hodgkin lymphoma. The CDR3 runs from the conserved cysteine through the conserved F or W. The D gene is left open where the match is weak. Only some rows state a clone size, as once, few, many or a class for expanded clones.

j_call: TRBJ2-6
v_call: TRBV27
d_call: NA
clone_size: NA
cdr3_aa: CASSLSTPEITAVRANVLTF
cdr3_nt: TGTGCCAGCAGTTTATCGACGCCGGAGATAACCGCAGTCCGGGCCAACGTCCTGACTTTC

j_call: TRBJ1-2
v_call: TRBV27
d_call: NA
clone_size: medium-sized
cdr3_aa: CASSLAGGYGYTF
cdr3_nt: TGTGCCAGCAGCCTGGCCGGTGGCTATGGCTACACCTTC

j_call: TRBJ2-5
v_call: TRBV21-1
d_call: NA
clone_size: NA
cdr3_aa: CASSKPNLPQGVLETQYF
cdr3_nt: TGTGCCAGCAGCAAACCGAATTTACCACAGGGAGTTTTGGAGACCCAGTACTTC

j_call: TRBJ1-2
v_call: TRBV6-5
d_call: TRBD1
clone_size: NA
cdr3_aa: CASSPTGWYGYTF
cdr3_nt: TGTGCCAGCAGCCCGACAGGGTGGTATGGCTACACCTTC

j_call: TRBJ2-3
v_call: TRBV7-9
d_call: TRBD1
clone_size: NA
cdr3_aa: CASSPYPGQGIGTDTQYF
cdr3_nt: TGTGCCAGCAGCCCCTACCCGGGACAGGGGATCGGTACAGATACGCAGTATTTT

j_call: TRBJ2-7
v_call: TRBV10-3
d_call: NA
clone_size: once
cdr3_aa: CAISVGTYEQYF
cdr3_nt: TGTGCCATCAGTGTAGGGACATACGAGCAGTACTTC

j_call: TRBJ2-7
v_call: TRBV5-1
d_call: NA
clone_size: NA
cdr3_aa: CASRGAYEQYF
cdr3_nt: TGCGCCAGCAGAGGAGCTTACGAGCAGTACTTC

j_call: TRBJ2-7
v_call: TRBV5-4
d_call: NA
clone_size: NA
cdr3_aa: CASSHPGGGEQYF
cdr3_nt: TGTGCCAGCAGCCATCCAGGGGGGGGCGAGCAGTACTTC

j_call: TRBJ1-3
v_call: TRBV6-1
d_call: NA
clone_size: NA
cdr3_aa: CASSENPGAGGNTIYF
cdr3_nt: TGTGCCAGCAGTGAAAACCCGGGGGCCGGTGGAAACACCATATATTTT

j_call: TRBJ2-2
v_call: TRBV15
d_call: NA
clone_size: NA
cdr3_aa: CATSRGTHFSGANTGELFF
cdr3_nt: TGTGCCACCAGCAGAGGGACCCATTTTAGCGGAGCGAACACCGGGGAGCTGTTTTTT

j_call: TRBJ2-1
v_call: TRBV7-6
d_call: TRBD2
clone_size: NA
cdr3_aa: CASSLDVAGGDEQFF
cdr3_nt: TGTGCCAGCAGCTTAGATGTAGCGGGCGGGGATGAGCAGTTCTTC

j_call: TRBJ2-2
v_call: TRBV7-2
d_call: NA
clone_size: NA
cdr3_aa: CASSLEIDYTGELFF
cdr3_nt: TGTGCCAGCAGCTTAGAAATTGACTACACCGGGGAGCTGTTTTTT

j_call: TRBJ1-1
v_call: TRBV5-6
d_call: NA
clone_size: NA
cdr3_aa: CASSFGLSTEAFF
cdr3_nt: TGTGCCAGCAGCTTTGGGTTGAGCACTGAAGCTTTCTTT

j_call: TRBJ1-1
v_call: TRBV15
d_call: NA
clone_size: NA
cdr3_aa: CATSKQASEAFF
cdr3_nt: TGTGCCACCAGCAAACAGGCTAGTGAAGCTTTCTTT

j_call: TRBJ2-7
v_call: TRBV27
d_call: NA
clone_size: NA
cdr3_aa: CASRPLVGGSYEQYF
cdr3_nt: TGTGCCAGCAGGCCTCTAGTGGGGGGATCCTACGAGCAGTACTTC

j_call: TRBJ2-1
v_call: TRBV19
d_call: TRBD1
clone_size: NA
cdr3_aa: CASSILRTGSYNEQFF
cdr3_nt: TGTGCCAGTAGTATATTACGGACAGGATCCTACAATGAGCAGTTCTTC

j_call: TRBJ2-1
v_call: TRBV30
d_call: NA
clone_size: NA
cdr3_aa: CAWTSYSYNEQFF
cdr3_nt: TGTGCCTGGACCTCCTATTCCTACAATGAGCAGTTCTTC

j_call: TRBJ2-4
v_call: TRBV28
d_call: TRBD1
clone_size: NA
cdr3_aa: CASSRTGGNIQYF
cdr3_nt: TGTGCCAGCAGCCGAACAGGGGGAAACATTCAGTACTTC

j_call: TRBJ2-7
v_call: TRBV29-1
d_call: TRBD2
clone_size: NA
cdr3_aa: CSVESSGSSYEQYF
cdr3_nt: TGCAGCGTTGAATCGAGCGGGAGCTCCTACGAGCAGTACTTC

j_call: TRBJ2-3
v_call: TRBV14
d_call: NA
clone_size: NA
cdr3_aa: CASSQVGLSTDTQYF
cdr3_nt: TGTGCCAGCAGCCAAGTGGGCTTGAGCACAGATACGCAGTATTTT

j_call: TRBJ2-3
v_call: TRBV27
d_call: TRBD1
clone_size: NA
cdr3_aa: CASSLHRGVFTDTQYF
cdr3_nt: TGTGCCAGCAGTTTACACAGGGGGGTCTTCACAGATACGCAGTATTTT

j_call: TRBJ2-1
v_call: TRBV27
d_call: NA
clone_size: once
cdr3_aa: CASSPTGNEQFF
cdr3_nt: TGTGCCAGCAGCCCGACCGGCAATGAGCAGTTCTTC

j_call: TRBJ2-7
v_call: TRBV2
d_call: TRBD1
clone_size: NA
cdr3_aa: CASRIGTATSYEQYF
cdr3_nt: TGTGCCAGCAGGATCGGGACAGCCACCTCCTACGAGCAGTACTTC

j_call: TRBJ1-2
v_call: TRBV4-1
d_call: TRBD1
clone_size: NA
cdr3_aa: CASSQVGTVYYGYTF
cdr3_nt: TGCGCCAGCAGCCAAGTAGGGACAGTTTACTATGGCTACACCTTC

j_call: TRBJ1-1
v_call: TRBV30
d_call: NA
clone_size: NA
cdr3_aa: CAWSVKGPMNTEAFF
cdr3_nt: TGTGCCTGGAGTGTCAAGGGGCCGATGAACACTGAAGCTTTCTTT

j_call: TRBJ1-4
v_call: TRBV5-4
d_call: NA
clone_size: NA
cdr3_aa: CASSAGTPGATNEKLFF
cdr3_nt: TGTGCCAGCAGCGCCGGCACACCGGGAGCAACTAATGAAAAACTGTTTTTT

j_call: TRBJ2-5
v_call: TRBV25-1
d_call: TRBD2
clone_size: NA
cdr3_aa: CASSEPTSGAETQYF
cdr3_nt: TGTGCCAGCAGTGAACCCACTAGCGGGGCAGAGACCCAGTACTTC

j_call: TRBJ2-3
v_call: TRBV7-9
d_call: NA
clone_size: NA
cdr3_aa: CASSLGGLTDTQYF
cdr3_nt: TGTGCCAGCAGCTTAGGGGGACTCACAGATACGCAGTATTTT

j_call: TRBJ2-3
v_call: TRBV28
d_call: NA
clone_size: NA
cdr3_aa: CASSFSGTHFTDTQYF
cdr3_nt: TGTGCCAGCAGTTTTTCCGGGACACATTTCACAGATACGCAGTATTTT

j_call: TRBJ1-2
v_call: TRBV5-1
d_call: TRBD1
clone_size: few
cdr3_aa: CASSLEGDSERGLDYGYTF
cdr3_nt: TGCGCCAGCAGCTTGGAAGGAGACAGTGAGAGGGGGCTGGACTATGGCTACACCTTC

j_call: TRBJ1-6
v_call: TRBV6-1
d_call: NA
clone_size: NA
cdr3_aa: CASSDVPVTSNYNSPLHF
cdr3_nt: TGTGCCAGCAGTGACGTTCCTGTCACCAGCAACTATAATTCACCCCTCCACTTT

j_call: TRBJ1-2
v_call: TRBV12-5
d_call: TRBD1
clone_size: NA
cdr3_aa: CASGYSGTGNRGYTF
cdr3_nt: TGTGCTAGTGGTTACTCGGGGACAGGGAATCGCGGCTACACCTTC

j_call: TRBJ1-1
v_call: TRBV4-1
d_call: NA
clone_size: NA
cdr3_aa: CASSPAGRLNTEAFF
cdr3_nt: TGCGCCAGCAGCCCTGCGGGAAGGCTGAACACTGAAGCTTTCTTT